This T cell receptor beta chain derives from a study of T-cell memory formation after mild COVID-19 (dated by TCRdb to 2020 to 2023). With respect to the entire study: TCR sequence clusters from the two donors were largely donor specific. In a couple of donors, T-cell clones that expanded and contracted after mild COVID-19 were tracked by sequencing TCRalpha and TCRbeta repertoires over time. The cohort comprised two young, previously healthy adult volunteers, one female and one male.

To note about this clonotype: Its antigen remains undetermined. One base away there is no much larger clone; base qualities are not given.

General study outcomes and caveats: Balanced CD4/CD8 phenotypes were observed for clones contracting from day 15 to 85, whereas a bias towards CD4+ was observed for a second wave of clones expanding from day 15 to 37. SARS-CoV-2 specificity of the second-wave clones peaking on day 37 was not confirmed. Some responding clones were found in pre-infection memory, which suggests that pre-existing cross-reactive memory T cells took part in the SARS-CoV-2 response. Contracting CD4+ clones were located mainly in the CM and EM memory subsets, whereas CD8+ clones were found to be enriched in EMRA. Only two mild cases were covered in the study, and larger cohorts including severe cases with pre-infection samples were considered necessary.

The instrument was an Illumina NovaSeq 6000. Using 5'RACE with constant-segment primers, TCRalpha and TCRbeta cDNA libraries were constructed, with sample barcodes and unique molecular identifiers added in the process. RNA was extracted from every sample with Trizol reagent. The libraries were amplified in two PCR steps, and the second step added a second sample barcode and Illumina TruSeq adapters. Sequencing of libraries was performed on an Illumina NovaSeq with 2 x 150 bp paired-end reads. From the authors' description of their analysis: Reads were demultiplexed and collapsed into UMI-guided consensus sequences with migec v1.2.7. Using mixcr v2.1.11, UMI consensuses were aligned to TRA and TRB V and J templates and then assembled into clonotypes. A clonotype was counted as expanded or contracted only when both edgeR and NoisET called the clonotype significant, with the noise models trained on biological replicates. edgeR calls used a false discovery rate-adjusted p below 0.01 and a log2 fold-change threshold of 1. As an exploratory analysis of dynamics, PCA with hierarchical clustering was applied to max-normalized trajectories of the 1000 most abundant clonotypes. Separately sequenced CD4+ and CD8+ repertoires were used to assign the CD4 or CD8 phenotype of responding clones. The public reads were run again by TCRdb, first through fastp at Q25 and then through MiXCR, and only productive beta chains were kept. When rows share a CDR3 protein, they turn into one entry using the most common DNA and genes. The V and J calls follow TCRdb's processing rather than the paper's. Recorded for this sample are around 320,000 distinct CDR3 sequences; 25% to 30% of them occurred a single time. The top ten hold 13% of the sample.

Ficoll-Paque density gradient centrifugation was used to isolate PBMCs. Sample: PBMCs or a T cell subset sorted from them (not recorded which). The sequence derives from an adult woman who had mild COVID-19 (a few samples of this study predate the infection). The sample titles of this study are shuffled in the database, so cell type and time point are left out; the donor was told from shared clones.

CDR3 sequence: CASSPDRALTLNQPQHF. Here is the DNA: TGTGCCAGCAGCCCCGACAGGGCCTTGACTCTCAATCAGCCCCAGCATTTT. This chain joins TRBV7-9 to TRBJ1-5, with TRBD1 identical over 7 junction bases. The CDR3 covers 17 residues, taking in both the cysteine and the phenylalanine. The entry retains the CDR3 DNA only, 51 bases that are in frame from base 1. CDR1 and CDR2 are drawn from the germline V gene (reference sequence): SEHNR, FQNEAQ. From V the trimming removes 5 bases and from J it removes 3 bases, while the gene matches leave 13 bases of the junction unaccounted for.